This T cell receptor (beta chain) derives from a study of blood T cell repertoires in COVID-19. Across the study: Samples came from the United States, Italy and Spain, spanning acute and convalescent COVID-19. Nucleic acid was either cDNA or gDNA, and it came from T cells, B-cell-depleted T cells, or PBMCs.

J was trimmed by 0 bases and V by 4 bases; bases with no gene match: 4. This CDR3 comprises 15 residues. The germline V gene has CDR1 SGHNT and CDR2 YYREEE (reference sequence). Repertoires were generated with immunoSEQ multiplex PCR, while TCRdb's copy carries only in-frame clones and drops some. The sample contains a few hundred thousand clones, about four fifths of which appear only once. Participants were aged about 18 to 89 years from about 25 US areas. Input material: PBMCs or T cells enriched from blood (not recorded which). The receptor was isolated from a woman aged 60 to 75 who had recovered from COVID-19. The chain combines TRBV5-4 with TRBJ2-7, with 10 bases that match TRBD2. For the CDR3, the DNA is TGTGCCAGCAGCGCACTAGCGGGGCTCTCCTACGAGCAGTACTTC. Its translation: CASSALAGLSYEQYF.